These 8 T cell receptor beta chains share one sample of origin, sequenced in a study of T cells after yellow fever vaccination. MiXCR, applied by TCRdb to the 5' RACE reads, yields one record per CDR3 protein. The repertoire holds hundreds of thousands of distinct CDR3 sequences, with roughly 13% as singletons. The sample consisted of PBMCs, taken on the day of the yellow fever booster vaccination. The source of these receptors is a man aged 30 to 45 who received the YFV17D yellow fever vaccine.

The chain employs TRBV7-8 and TRBJ2-3; no clear D gene. Germline CDR1 SGHVS, CDR2 FQNEAQ. CDR3 length: 17 amino acids. The germline V and J ends were trimmed by 5 bases and 4 bases, with 22 bases remaining between them. The CDR3 region has the DNA TGTGCCAGCAGCCCCGCGTGGGGTCTTAGCTTTCCAGATACGCAGTATTTT. It codes for CASSPAWGLSFPDTQYF.

This clonotype was detected only a few times. This chain connects TRBV5-1 to TRBJ1-6, with TRBD1 identical over 8 bases. Trimming at V came to 4 bases and at J to 9 bases, leaving 12 bases not matched to a gene. Germline CDR1 SGHRS, CDR2 YFSETQ. This CDR3 is 16 amino acids long. CDR3 residues: CASSPGQGASRSPLHF. As DNA, the CDR3 is TGCGCCAGCAGCCCTGGACAGGGAGCCTCGCGTTCACCCCTCCACTTT.

The J gene is TRBJ1-2, the V gene TRBV18, with no clear D. Per germline, CDR1 KGHSH and CDR2 LQKENI. V was shortened by 3 bases and J by 5 bases, with 7 bases between the two germline ends. This CDR3 is 12 amino acids long. The CDR3 reads CASSPFPYGYTF. The CDR3 DNA reads as TGTGCCAGCTCACCTTTTCCTTATGGCTACACCTTC.

This clonotype has only a few counts. The chain recombines TRBV10-3 with TRBJ2-7, with 7 bases aligning to TRBD1. The CDR3 totals 14 residues. V trimming: 7 bases; J trimming: 5 bases; junction bases outside the gene matches: 11. Germline lookup yields CDR1 ENHRY and CDR2 SYGVKD. CDR3 loop: CAITPDRDLHEQYF. CDR3 bases: TGTGCCATCACCCCCGACAGGGATCTCCACGAGCAGTACTTC.

This clonotype was observed a few times. V and J are TRBV20-1 and TRBJ2-7; 9 bases are a match to TRBD2. V gave up 4 bases and J gave up 2 bases; unmatched junction bases: 9. The CDR3 loop spans 15 amino acids. Germline CDR1 and CDR2: DFQATT and SNEGSKA (reference sequence). CDR3: CSANGVAGATYEQYF. The CDR3 DNA reads TGCAGTGCTAATGGGGTAGCGGGAGCGACCTACGAGCAGTACTTC.

This clonotype came up a few times. The genes are TRBV27 and TRBJ2-7; D not resolved. CDR1 and CDR2 from the germline V gene are MNHEY and SMNVEV (reference sequence). The CDR3 loop spans 15 amino acids. The ends were cut back, 2 bases at V and 4 bases at J, with 15 bases in the middle. The CDR3 region is CASSLGASKVYEQYF. As DNA, the CDR3 is TGTGCCAGCAGTTTAGGAGCCAGCAAGGTTTACGAGCAGTACTTC.

V usage is TRBV11-2 and J usage is TRBJ2-3, with TRBD1 as a possible D gene (6 bases). The CDR3 extends over 13 amino acids. Germline V gene data show CDR1 as SGHAT and CDR2 as FQNNGV. V lost 2 bases to trimming and J lost 6 bases, with 9 bases between them. CDR3 DNA: TGTGCCAGCAGCTTATCGACAGGTGATACGCAGTATTTT. As protein: CASSLSTGDTQYF.

A few counts support this clonotype. This sequence joins TRBV21-1 and TRBJ2-1. TRBV21-1 is designated a pseudogene. The CDR3 contains 15 residues. DNA of the CDR3: TGTGCCAGCAGCAAAGCGGGCGGTGCACACAATGAGCAGTTCTTC. It encodes CASSKAGGAHNEQFF.